One and the same sample provided the 16 T cell receptor beta chains below, sequenced in a study of post-analysis software for immune sequencing data. TCR beta cDNA libraries had unique molecular identifiers. TCRdb analysed the PCR reads with MiXCR anew, one entry per CDR3 protein. Among 650,000 to 850,000 distinct CDR3 sequences listed, roughly 58% were seen once. Study-wide results and caveats: Five TRBV segments were significantly more frequent in patients than in controls. TRBV5-6, TRBV5-1 and TRBV20-1 were among these segments.

These receptors lack a known antigen. Sequencing was done on a sample of blood. The source is a girl aged 5 to 17 with multiple sclerosis.

This rearrangement joins TRBV6-4 to TRBJ2-1; 13 nucleotides agree with TRBD2. After removal of 3 bases from V and 10 bases from J, the junction contained 6 bases not matched to a gene. The germline gives CDR1 MRHNA, CDR2 SNTAGT. This CDR3 has 15 amino acids. As DNA, the CDR3 is TGTGCCAGCAGTGAAACTAGCGGGAGGGCCCGGGAGCAGTTCTTC. Protein: CASSETSGRAREQFF.

The V and J genes are TRBV5-1 and TRBJ2-5, with TRBD2 as a possible D gene (5 bases). TRBJ2-7 matches the DNA end more closely, so the J call is doubtful. The CDR3 is made up of 15 amino acids. CDR1 is SGHRS and CDR2 is YFSETQ in the germline V gene. The CDR3 reads CASSLVSLGGYEQYF. As DNA, the CDR3 is TGCGCCAGCAGCTTGGTGTCTCTAGGAGGCTACGAGCAGTACTTC.

V gene TRBV3-1 combines with J gene TRBJ2-1, with D perhaps TRBD1 or TRBD2 (5 bases each). V was trimmed by 1 base and J by 5 bases, leaving 12 bases between them. The CDR3 length is 15 residues. Germline CDR1 LGHDT, CDR2 YNNKEL (reference sequence). CDR3 DNA sequence: TGTGCCAGCAGCCAAGGCCTAGGGACGCACAATGAGCAGTTCTTC. This codes for CASSQGLGTHNEQFF.

A word on this clonotype: The junction shows a germline mismatch at one end, possibly a read error. The V gene is TRBV5-1, the J gene TRBJ2-7; TRBD2 is a possible D gene (5 bases). This CDR3 spans 13 amino acids. CDR1 is SGHRS, CDR2 YFSETQ, per germline. CDR3 region: CASSPRTGYGQYF. In DNA form, the CDR3 reads TGCGCCAGCAGCCCGCGGACGGGATACGGGCAGTACTTC.

CDR3: CASSLEVALYGYTF. CDR3 DNA sequence: TGTGCCAGCAGCTTAGAGGTTGCCCTCTATGGCTACACCTTC. The rearrangement joins TRBV7-2 to TRBJ1-2; D remains ambiguous. The germline V and J ends were trimmed by 1 base and 4 bases, with 10 bases remaining between them. Germline V gene lookup returns CDR1 SGHTA and CDR2 FQGNSA. The CDR3 totals 14 residues.

The chain carries TRBV11-2 and TRBJ2-1; 7 bases align to TRBD1. CDR1 and CDR2 from the germline V gene are SGHAT and FQNNGV. The V gene end was trimmed by 5 bases and the J gene end by 4 bases; junction bases not matched to a gene: 5. The CDR3 sequence is 14 residues long. CDR3 residues: CASSRLQGYNEQFF. CDR3 in DNA: TGTGCCAGCAGCCGCTTACAGGGGTACAATGAGCAGTTCTTC.

The chain uses TRBV4-1 and TRBJ1-6; D uncertain. The CDR3 has 15 amino acids. V lost 1 base and J lost 5, with 9 bases in between. Germline-derived CDR1 and CDR2 are MGHRA and YSYEKL. This CDR3 is CASSQAAVNNSPLHF. CDR3 bases: TGCGCCAGCAGCCAAGCTGCGGTTAATAATTCACCCCTCCACTTT.

The chain employs TRBV4-2 and TRBJ2-4; 11 nucleotides match TRBD2. The CDR3 spans 16 residues. Trimming removed 4 bases from V and 5 bases from J; junction bases left unmatched: 7. Germline V lookup: CDR1 LGHNA, CDR2 YNFKEQ. CDR3 nucleotide sequence: TGTGCCAGCAGCCTCCGGACTAGCGGGCGTGAAAACATTCAGTACTTC. It specifies CASSLRTSGRENIQYF.

This clonotype appeared a few times. This chain connects TRBV29-1 to TRBJ2-1; D perhaps matches TRBD1 (5 bases). The germline CDR1 and CDR2 sequences are SQVTM and ANQGSEA. This CDR3 is built from 12 residues. V dropped 4 bases and J dropped 5 bases, with 9 bases sitting between them. CDR3 amino acids: CSVVTRDNEQFF. In DNA, the CDR3 is TGCAGCGTTGTCACCAGGGACAATGAGCAGTTCTTC.

This clonotype was seen more than once but under ten times. The rearrangement links TRBV29-1 to TRBJ2-1, with TRBD1 identical over 7 bases. The CDR3 spans 14 residues. Germline assignment: CDR1 SQVTM and CDR2 ANQGSEA. After removal of 5 bases from V and 9 bases from J, the junction contained 13 bases not matched to a gene. The CDR3 DNA follows: TGCAGCGTTTCCGAGACAGGGCATGAGGGTGAGCAGTTCTTC. Protein sequence: CSVSETGHEGEQFF.

This clonotype has more than one count but fewer than ten. The gene calls are TRBV5-1 and TRBJ2-5; 7 bases fit TRBD2. After removal of 4 bases from V and 5 bases from J, the junction contained 8 bases not matched to a gene. The CDR3 consists of 14 residues. The germline CDR1 and CDR2 sequences are SGHRS and YFSETQ. The CDR3 DNA is TGCGCCAGCAGCCCTGGCGGGGGTAGGGAGACCCAGTACTTC. Translated: CASSPGGGRETQYF.

Only a few counts were recorded for this clonotype. V gene TRBV4-1 combines with J gene TRBJ2-1, with TRBD2 matching 13 bases. The ends lost 4 bases at V and 7 bases at J; junction bases unmatched: 7. CDR3 length equals 16 residues. The germline gives CDR1 MGHRA, CDR2 YSYEKL. The CDR3 nucleotides read TGCGCCAGCAGCCCTACACTAGCGGGAGGGTGGAATGAGCAGTTCTTC. Translating gives CASSPTLAGGWNEQFF.

This clonotype was counted many times. The rearrangement links TRBV5-1 to TRBJ2-1; weak D call: TRBD2 (7 bases). The V gene lost 5 bases and the J gene lost 9 bases, with 12 bases spanning the gap. This CDR3 region has 12 residues. CDR1 and CDR2 from the germline V gene are SGHRS and YFSETQ. The CDR3 loop is CASRAGAAEQFF. For the CDR3, the DNA is TGCGCCAGCAGGGCGGGGGCTGCTGAGCAGTTCTTC.

The chain recombines TRBV6-5 with TRBJ2-7, with D perhaps matching TRBD1 or TRBD2 (6 bases each). The ends were cut back, 2 bases at V and 3 bases at J, with 23 bases in the middle. The CDR3 is made up of 18 amino acids. Germline CDR1 and CDR2: MNHEY and SVGAGI. The CDR3 sequence: CASSYHRIGGPENYEQYF. The CDR3, as DNA: TGTGCCAGCAGTTACCACCGGATCGGGGGCCCGGAAAACTACGAGCAGTACTTC.

There are many counts of this clonotype. The CDR3 DNA reads TGTGCCATCAGTGTAGACAGCTACGAGCAGTACTTC. Protein: CAISVDSYEQYF. This rearrangement joins TRBV10-3 to TRBJ2-7, with a tentative D call TRBD1 (5 bases). V lost 4 bases and J lost 3, with 7 bases in between. This CDR3 has 12 residues. Germline V gives CDR1 ENHRY, CDR2 SYGVKD.

This sequence joins TRBV12-3 or TRBV12-4 and TRBJ1-5; possibly TRBD1 for D (6 bases). The CDR3 length is 16 residues. Trimming removed 6 bases from V and 0 bases from J, with 15 bases in between. CDR3 protein: CASSSLWGHSNQPQHF. The CDR3 DNA sequence: TGTGCCAGCAGCTCACTGTGGGGGCATAGCAATCAGCCCCAGCATTTT.